These T cell receptor beta chains were read from a single sample in a study of control samples from healthy donors and cancer patients. Method: immunoSEQ multiplex PCR; TCRdb's copy keeps in-frame clones and lacks some. Of about 60,000 clones listed, 70% to 90% are singletons. Sequenced sample: blood. These TCRs come from a man in his forties in good health. Both conserved end residues are trimmed from each CDR3. Each record gives: V gene, CDR3 protein.

V: TRBV30
CDR3: AWSRTGGNQPQH

V: TRBV7-9
CDR3: ASSSSGNTDTQY

V: TRBV5-1
CDR3: ASSFEDGRTDTQY

V: TRBV18
CDR3: ASSRSTGASEGEQF

V: TRBV5-1
CDR3: ASSWTSGTDTQY

V: TRBV5-3
CDR3: ARSLKVETGEEATEAF

V: TRBV27
CDR3: ASSFWAGAGNQPQH

V: TRBV11-1
CDR3: ASSFNTDTQY

V: TRBV2
CDR3: ASSEEPDLENTGELF

V: TRBV9
CDR3: ASSVTSSRGETQY

V: TRBV2
CDR3: ASRTLNTEAF

V: TRBV5-6
CDR3: ASSSMAGVVETQY

V: TRBV6-5
CDR3: ASSRGQGRTGELF

V: TRBV6-6
CDR3: ASSYSPRGNGYT

V: TRBV9
CDR3: ASSQRTGSQETQY

V: TRBV2
CDR3: ASSDWDGASQY

V: TRBV9
CDR3: ASSVGGASGRDEQF

V: TRBV12-3/TRBV12-4
CDR3: ASSGLVNEQF

V: TRBV30
CDR3: AHGGGGYEQY

V: TRBV19
CDR3: ASSEHPGRPGKLF

V: TRBV5-1
CDR3: ASGSEYNSPLH

V: TRBV29-1
CDR3: SVAGQGNTEAF